One TCR beta chain is described in this entry. There is no known antigen for this receptor. No quality values exist for individual bases; no much larger clone is one base distant. These data come from a study of blood T cell repertoires in COVID-19 (dated by TCRdb to 2019 to 2021). General notes on the study: Samples covering the acute and convalescent phases of COVID-19 were provided by collaborators in the United States, Italy and Spain. The material from the prospective study consisted of cDNA or gDNA derived from T cells, B-cell-depleted T cells, or PBMCs. A de-identified subject ID, COVID-19 status, age in years and sex were almost always included in the sample metadata. The samples were drawn from the first 160 participants of the ongoing ImmuneRACE study and from roughly 1,300 subjects provided by 6 global collaborators. Deeply sampled blood TCRbeta repertoires from subjects exposed to, actively infected with, or recovered from COVID-19 were included in the dataset. The repertoires were released in a freely available public database meant as a resource for research on the immune response to SARS-CoV-2. Where available, HLA class I and class II types were taken from metadata supplied by the sample provider and were not determined by assay-based typing.

Broad study findings and their caveats: Clinical and demographic metadata were provided uncurated, with the amount varying by source and participant.

At one collaborating source in Seattle, patients were enrolled during active infection and were followed longitudinally through the course of disease. The collaborating institutions used their own protocols to collect whole blood in K2EDTA tubes. For TCRbeta analysis, collaborator samples were shipped as frozen whole blood, as isolated PBMCs, or as DNA extracted from either sample type. Deletion took 0 bases off V and 1 base off J, with a span of 7 bases between the germline ends. Via the germline V gene (reference sequence), CDR1 is MNHEY and CDR2 SMNVEV. The CDR3 sequence holds 15 residues, the cysteine and phenylalanine included. The CDR3 DNA has 45 bases and is translated from base 1. TCRbeta CDR3 regions were amplified from genomic DNA using the immunoSEQ Assay, a bias-controlled multiplex PCR. The paper's data handling went like this. Nucleated cell counts per sample were estimated from amplification of reference gene primers within the assay. To quantify the absolute abundance of each unique TCRbeta CDR3 rearrangement, sequence reads were collapsed and filtered. For each sample, productive Simpson clonality was calculated as the square root of Simpson's diversity index across productive rearrangements. TCRdb carries this immuneACCESS record with in-frame sequences only. Its versions omit some clonotypes, under half of them owing to an unresolved V gene in the studies checked, with the rest unexplained. V and J calls plus clone size are reproduced from that table; the DNA served to infer D and trimming. The sample table lists 55,000 or so clones, about nine tenths of them with a count of one. Together, the top ten hold 3% to 4.5% of the sample.

Recombination connected TRBV27 to TRBJ2-1; no D gene can be assigned with confidence. Material for sequencing was peripheral blood. The clonotype comes from a man aged 35-49 years with COVID-19, enrolled during active disease. The CDR3 has the sequence CASSLSNPSYNEQFF. The DNA sequence is given as TGTGCCAGCAGTTTATCTAATCCTTCCTACAATGAGCAGTTCTTC.